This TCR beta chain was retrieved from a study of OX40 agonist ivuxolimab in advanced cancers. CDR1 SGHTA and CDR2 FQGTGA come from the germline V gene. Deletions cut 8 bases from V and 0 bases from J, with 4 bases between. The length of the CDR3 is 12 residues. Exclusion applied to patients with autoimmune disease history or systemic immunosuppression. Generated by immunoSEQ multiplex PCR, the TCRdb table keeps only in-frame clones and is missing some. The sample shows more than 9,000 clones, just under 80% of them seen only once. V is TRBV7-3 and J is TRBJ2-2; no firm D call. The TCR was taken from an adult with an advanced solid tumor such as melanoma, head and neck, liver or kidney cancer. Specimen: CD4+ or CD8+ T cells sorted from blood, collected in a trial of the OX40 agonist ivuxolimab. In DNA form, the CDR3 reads TGTGCCAGCGCCACGAACACCGGGGAGCTGTTTTTT. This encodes CASATNTGELFF.